Listed here is a single TCR beta chain. Its antigen is not identified. This sample was included in a study of T cell responses to AZD1222 COVID-19 vaccine. Overall study findings and caveats: Nearly half of spike-specific TCRs reportedly go after variant regions that carry no mutations. At baseline, seropositivity was found in only 5 to 7 AZD1222 recipients.

This CDR3 is built from 16 residues. V was pared by 2 bases and J by 4 bases, with 5 bases of the junction left unmatched. CDR1 and CDR2 from the germline V gene are KGHSH and LQKENI. The method was immunoSEQ multiplex PCR; TCRdb's version includes in-frame clones alone and lacks a portion of them. The sample yields approximately 91,000 clones, approximately 90% seen once. Second-dose groups at about 4 or about 12 weeks were pooled. This chain connects TRBV18 to TRBJ2-2; 9 bases are shared with TRBD2. The sequenced sample was peripheral blood, obtained 28 days after the second AZD1222 dose. The sequence derives from an adult who received the AZD1222 COVID-19 vaccine. This chain's CDR3 is CASSPRLAEFTGELFF. The CDR3 DNA reads TGTGCCAGCTCACCAAGACTAGCGGAGTTCACCGGGGAGCTGTTTTTT.